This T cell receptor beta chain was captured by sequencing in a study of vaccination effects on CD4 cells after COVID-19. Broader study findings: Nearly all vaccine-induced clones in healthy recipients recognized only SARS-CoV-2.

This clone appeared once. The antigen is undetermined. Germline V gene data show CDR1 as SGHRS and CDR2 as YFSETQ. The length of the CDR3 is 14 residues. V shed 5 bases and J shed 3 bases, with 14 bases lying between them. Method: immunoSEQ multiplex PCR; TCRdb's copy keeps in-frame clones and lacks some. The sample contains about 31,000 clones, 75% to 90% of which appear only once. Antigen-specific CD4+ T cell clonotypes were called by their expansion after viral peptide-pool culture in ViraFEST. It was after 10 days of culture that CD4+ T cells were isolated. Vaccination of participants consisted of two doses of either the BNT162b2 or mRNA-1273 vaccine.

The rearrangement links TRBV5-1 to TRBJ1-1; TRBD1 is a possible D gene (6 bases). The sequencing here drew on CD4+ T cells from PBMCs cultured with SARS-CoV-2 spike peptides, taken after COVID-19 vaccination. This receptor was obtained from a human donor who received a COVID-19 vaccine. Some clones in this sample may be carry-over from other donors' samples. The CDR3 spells CASSSTGIDTEAFF. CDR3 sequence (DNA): TGCGCCAGCAGTTCCACAGGGATAGACACTGAAGCTTTCTTT. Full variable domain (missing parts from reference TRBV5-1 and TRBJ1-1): KAGVTQTPRYLIKTRGQQVTLSCSPISGHRSVSWYQQTPGQGLQFLFEYFSETQRNKGNFPGRFSGRQFSNSRSEMNVSTLELGDSALYLCASSSTGIDTEAFFGQGTRLTVV.